This T cell receptor (beta chain) was captured in a study of T cell changes during pregnancy in multiple sclerosis. V trimming: 4 bases; J trimming: 4 bases; junction bases outside the gene matches: 6. This CDR3 is built from 17 residues. In germline, CDR1 is SGHDT, CDR2 YYEEEE. TCRdb's copy holds only in-frame clones and misses some; the assay was immunoSEQ multiplex PCR. The sample consists of 52,000 or so clones, around 89% of them appearing once. The gene calls are TRBV5-6 and TRBJ2-3; TRBD2 agrees at 16 bases. The sample consisted of CD4+ T cells from peripheral blood mononuclear cells, taken in the first trimester of pregnancy. The source is a female donor with multiple sclerosis, enrolled in a pregnancy study. The DNA for the CDR3 is TGTGCCAGCAGCGGGGGACTAGCGGGGGGGCTATCAGATACGCAGTATTTT. This gives the protein CASSGGLAGGLSDTQYF.